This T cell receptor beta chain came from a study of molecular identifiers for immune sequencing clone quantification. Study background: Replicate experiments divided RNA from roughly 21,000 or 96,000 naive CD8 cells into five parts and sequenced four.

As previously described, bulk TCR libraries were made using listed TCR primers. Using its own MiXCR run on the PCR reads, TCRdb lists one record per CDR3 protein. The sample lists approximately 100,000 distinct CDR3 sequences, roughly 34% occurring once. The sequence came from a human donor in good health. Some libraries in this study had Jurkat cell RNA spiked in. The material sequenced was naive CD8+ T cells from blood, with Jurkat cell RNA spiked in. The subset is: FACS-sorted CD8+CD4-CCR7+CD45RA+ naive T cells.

The CDR3 sequence is CASSPGYGTEAFF. The CDR3 DNA follows: TGTGCCAGCTCACCAGGCTATGGCACTGAAGCTTTCTTT. This rearrangement joins TRBV18 to TRBJ1-1; D not certain. This CDR3 is 13 amino acids long. Between the trimmed V and J ends, which lost 2 bases and 4 bases, there was a span of 8 bases. Germline V gives CDR1 KGHSH, CDR2 LQKENI. The complete variable domain, with remaining parts taken from reference TRBV18 and TRBJ1-1, reads NAGVMQNPRHLVRRRGQEARLRCSPMKGHSHVYWYRQLPEEGLKFMVYLQKENIIDESGMPKERFSAEFPKEGPSILRIQQVVRGDSAAYFCASSPGYGTEAFFGQGTRLTVV.